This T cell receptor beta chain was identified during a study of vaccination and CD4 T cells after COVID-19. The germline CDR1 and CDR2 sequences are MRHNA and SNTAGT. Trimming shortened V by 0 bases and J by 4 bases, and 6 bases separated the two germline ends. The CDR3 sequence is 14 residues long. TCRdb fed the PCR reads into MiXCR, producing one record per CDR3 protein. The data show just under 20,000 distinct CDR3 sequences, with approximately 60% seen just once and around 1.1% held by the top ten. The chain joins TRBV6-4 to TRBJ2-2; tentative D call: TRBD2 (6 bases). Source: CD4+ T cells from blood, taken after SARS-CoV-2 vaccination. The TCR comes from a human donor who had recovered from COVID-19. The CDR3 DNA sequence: TGTGCCAGCAGTGACTCGACTAGCACCGGGGAGCTGTTTTTT. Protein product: CASSDSTSTGELFF.